A selection of T cell receptor beta chains follows, all from one sample in a study of breast tumors, draining lymph nodes, adjacent tissues. Via MiXCR, TCRdb re-called the multiplex PCR reads, giving one row per CDR3 protein. Of about 180,000 distinct CDR3 sequences in the sample, 25% to 40% were seen once. The sequencing sample was made of axillary lymph node tissue. These TCRs come from a female donor with breast cancer. Some clones in this sample may be carry-over from other donors' samples. Each CDR3 is given with its conserved first and last residue. The D gene is left open where the match is weak. Where a row states a size, it is once, few, many or the class of an expanded clone; other rows omit it.

abundance: few
v_gene: TRBV6-2/TRBV6-3
j_gene: TRBJ2-1
d_gene: NA
CDR3nt: TGTGCCAGCAGTCACGGGGAAAGGAATGAGCAGTTCTTC
CDR3aa: CASSHGERNEQFF

abundance: NA
v_gene: TRBV12-3/TRBV12-4
j_gene: TRBJ1-3
d_gene: TRBD1
CDR3nt: TGTGCCAGCAGTTTAGACAGGGGGAACTATGGCTACACCATATATTTT
CDR3aa: CASSLDRGNYGYTIYF

abundance: once
v_gene: TRBV15
j_gene: TRBJ2-6
d_gene: NA
CDR3nt: TGTGCCACCAGCAGAGATGGGGACAACGTCCTGACTTTC
CDR3aa: CATSRDGDNVLTF

abundance: few
v_gene: TRBV5-5
j_gene: TRBJ1-2
d_gene: NA
CDR3nt: TGTGCCAGCAGCTTGGCCGTGGCCCCAAACTATGGCTACACCTTC
CDR3aa: CASSLAVAPNYGYTF

abundance: NA
v_gene: TRBV7-7
j_gene: TRBJ1-4
d_gene: NA
CDR3nt: TGTGCCAACAGCTTAGGTCCGGCTGCAACCAATGAAAAACTGTTTTTT
CDR3aa: CANSLGPAATNEKLFF

abundance: many
v_gene: TRBV20-1
j_gene: TRBJ2-1
d_gene: TRBD2
CDR3nt: TGCAGTGCTAGAGTCGGACTAGCGGGTACATACAATGAGCAGTTCTTC
CDR3aa: CSARVGLAGTYNEQFF

abundance: many
v_gene: TRBV7-2
j_gene: TRBJ2-3
d_gene: NA
CDR3nt: TGTGCCAGCAGCTTAATGGTTAGCACAGATACGCAGTATTTT
CDR3aa: CASSLMVSTDTQYF

abundance: few
v_gene: TRBV7-2
j_gene: TRBJ1-1
d_gene: NA
CDR3nt: TGTGCCAGCAGCTTTAGACAGGACGCTGAAGCTTTCTTT
CDR3aa: CASSFRQDAEAFF

abundance: NA
v_gene: TRBV7-9
j_gene: TRBJ1-2
d_gene: NA
CDR3nt: NA
CDR3aa: CASSFYICSAPGRSNYGYTF

abundance: many
v_gene: TRBV7-9
j_gene: TRBJ1-2
d_gene: TRBD1
CDR3nt: TGTGCCAGCAGCTGGGACAGGGTTAACTATGGCTACACCTTC
CDR3aa: CASSWDRVNYGYTF

abundance: NA
v_gene: TRBV10-1
j_gene: TRBJ2-1
d_gene: NA
CDR3nt: TGCGCCAGCAGTATAGGGGGGCCCTCGTGCAATGAGCAGTTCTTC
CDR3aa: CASSIGGPSCNEQFF

abundance: many
v_gene: TRBV12-5
j_gene: TRBJ2-2
d_gene: NA
CDR3nt: TGTGCTAGTGCCCTGGGGTCAGGGGCGACCGGGGAGCTGTTTTTT
CDR3aa: CASALGSGATGELFF

abundance: NA
v_gene: TRBV2
j_gene: TRBJ1-4
d_gene: NA
CDR3nt: TGTGCCAGCATACTAGCGGGGGGATTCTCCTACAATGAAAAACTGTTTTTT
CDR3aa: CASILAGGFSYNEKLFF

abundance: many
v_gene: TRBV7-9
j_gene: TRBJ2-2
d_gene: NA
CDR3nt: TGTGCCAGCAGCTTACGGCCCAGGGGGGAAACCGGGGAGCTGTTTTTT
CDR3aa: CASSLRPRGETGELFF

abundance: many
v_gene: TRBV11-2
j_gene: TRBJ2-7
d_gene: TRBD1
CDR3nt: TGTGCCAGCAGCTTAGGGGGGACAGGGGAGTTTCGGTACTTC
CDR3aa: CASSLGGTGEFRYF

abundance: once
v_gene: TRBV9
j_gene: TRBJ1-6
d_gene: TRBD1
CDR3nt: TGTGCCAGCAGGGACTCGCGGGGGACAGGCCCTAATTCACCCCTCCACTTT
CDR3aa: CASRDSRGTGPNSPLHF

abundance: NA
v_gene: TRBV15
j_gene: TRBJ2-3
d_gene: NA
CDR3nt: TGTGCCAAACAGATGAGCACAGATACGCAGTATTTT
CDR3aa: CAKQMSTDTQYF

abundance: few
v_gene: TRBV3-1
j_gene: TRBJ2-1
d_gene: NA
CDR3nt: TGTGCCAGCAGCCAAGATTATCCAGAGAACAATGAGCAGTTCTTC
CDR3aa: CASSQDYPENNEQFF

abundance: many
v_gene: TRBV2
j_gene: TRBJ1-2
d_gene: TRBD1
CDR3nt: TGTGCCAGCAGTGTAACCGGGACAGGTCGAAACTATGGCTACACCTTC
CDR3aa: CASSVTGTGRNYGYTF

abundance: many
v_gene: TRBV7-6
j_gene: TRBJ2-5
d_gene: NA
CDR3nt: TGTGCCAGCAGCTTAGGTCCAGTCAGGGAGACCCAGTACTTC
CDR3aa: CASSLGPVRETQYF

abundance: NA
v_gene: TRBV3-2
j_gene: TRBJ2-2
d_gene: NA
CDR3nt: TGCGCCAGGACCGGGACAATTAACACCGGGGAGCCGTTTTTT
CDR3aa: CARTGTINTGEPFF

abundance: NA
v_gene: TRBV7-9
j_gene: TRBJ1-4
d_gene: NA
CDR3nt: TGTGCCAGCAGCCCCAGGGGCAGTCAGAGGAAAAAACTGTTTTTT
CDR3aa: CASSPRGSQRKKLFF

abundance: many
v_gene: TRBV12-3/TRBV12-4
j_gene: TRBJ2-1
d_gene: NA
CDR3nt: TGTGCCAGCAGTCCGCCAGGTCATGAGCAGTTCTTC
CDR3aa: CASSPPGHEQFF

abundance: NA
v_gene: TRBV10-3
j_gene: TRBJ1-2
d_gene: TRBD1
CDR3nt: TGTGCCATCAGTGAGACCGGGACAGGGGCGATTAACTATGGCTACACCTTC
CDR3aa: CAISETGTGAINYGYTF

abundance: few
v_gene: TRBV6-1
j_gene: TRBJ1-2
d_gene: TRBD1
CDR3nt: TGTGCCAGCTCACCACGGGACAGGTACTCTGGGGACTATGGCTACACCTTC
CDR3aa: CASSPRDRYSGDYGYTF

abundance: NA
v_gene: TRBV18
j_gene: TRBJ1-6
d_gene: TRBD1
CDR3nt: TGTGCCAGCTCACCAACACCGGGACAGGGTCGAAATTCACCCCTCCACTTT
CDR3aa: CASSPTPGQGRNSPLHF

abundance: once
v_gene: TRBV7-9
j_gene: TRBJ2-2
d_gene: NA
CDR3nt: TGTGCCAGCAGTTATTTAGGGGCGGGTTCCACCGGGGAGCTGTTTTTT
CDR3aa: CASSYLGAGSTGELFF

abundance: NA
v_gene: TRBV20-1
j_gene: TRBJ2-1
d_gene: NA
CDR3nt: TGCAGTGCCGGAATAGGGACCTTTGAGCAGTTCTTC
CDR3aa: CSAGIGTFEQFF

abundance: many
v_gene: TRBV3-1
j_gene: TRBJ2-7
d_gene: NA
CDR3nt: TGTGCCAGCAGCCGAGGGCTAAGCTCCTACGAGCAGTACTTC
CDR3aa: CASSRGLSSYEQYF

abundance: few
v_gene: TRBV27
j_gene: TRBJ2-7
d_gene: TRBD1
CDR3nt: TGTGCCAGCAAGTTACAGGGGGCCTACGAGCAGTACTTC
CDR3aa: CASKLQGAYEQYF

abundance: many
v_gene: TRBV7-2
j_gene: TRBJ2-7
d_gene: NA
CDR3nt: TGTGCCAGCAGCCCTTCACCATCGGTCTACGAGCAGTACTTC
CDR3aa: CASSPSPSVYEQYF

abundance: many
v_gene: TRBV10-1
j_gene: TRBJ1-2
d_gene: NA
CDR3nt: TGCGCCAGCAGTGAGTCCAGTAACTATGGCTACACCTTC
CDR3aa: CASSESSNYGYTF

abundance: many
v_gene: TRBV5-1
j_gene: TRBJ2-1
d_gene: TRBD2
CDR3nt: TGTGCCAGCAGCTTTAGCGGGGGAGCCTACAATGAGCAGTTCTTC
CDR3aa: CASSFSGGAYNEQFF

abundance: NA
v_gene: TRBV19
j_gene: TRBJ1-2
d_gene: NA
CDR3nt: TGTGCCAGTAGTAGGGTGGGGGGCAGTACACATAACTATGGCTACACCTTC
CDR3aa: CASSRVGGSTHNYGYTF